This TCR beta chain was profiled in a study of T cell responses to AZD1222 COVID-19 vaccine. Study-wide points: Distributed over spike, vaccine-associated CD4 TCRs predominated at 160-218 and 743-854. Targeting of unmutated variant regions was reportedly seen in nearly half of spike-specific TCRs. Rises in breadth and depth of Spike-specific TCRs came after two AZD1222 doses.

Analyses pooled second doses at about 4 or about 12 weeks. As concerns this clone: Its matching antigen is unknown.

Generated by immunoSEQ multiplex PCR, the TCRdb table keeps only in-frame clones and is missing some. Here the sample spans about 130,000 clones, approximately 92% being singletons. V lost 4 bases and J lost 1, with 16 bases in between. The germline CDR1 and CDR2 sequences are MNHEY and SVGEGT. The CDR3 length is 16 residues. The material was peripheral blood, obtained 28 days after the second AZD1222 dose. The clonotype was recovered from an adult who received the AZD1222 COVID-19 vaccine. This rearrangement joins TRBV6-2 or TRBV6-3 to TRBJ1-1, with D unclear. The CDR3 DNA sequence: TGTGCCAGCAGTTCGTACAGCCTCTTGGGGAACACTGAAGCTTTCTTT. It translates to CASSSYSLLGNTEAFF.